This T cell receptor (beta chain) came from a study of cytomegalovirus exposure and HLA in healthy donors. Study-level findings and limits: The classifier was said to identify cytomegalovirus status with high specificity and sensitivity. Presence/absence analyses took donor sequencing depth as roughly uniform.

Vbeta (60) and Jbeta (13) primers were used in the PCR. Here immunoSEQ multiplex PCR was the method, and the copy in TCRdb shows in-frame clones only, minus some. The sample consists of about 130,000 clones, approximately 70% of them appearing once. Germline assignment: CDR1 WNHNN and CDR2 SYGVQD (reference sequence). Trimming cost V 0 bases and J 5 bases; bases outside gene matches: 3. The CDR3 runs to 15 residues. Turning to this clone: Antigen unknown.

Although they were nominally healthy when sampled, donors likely had unrecorded immune exposures. Input material: PBMCs. This receptor was identified in a woman aged 55-69 years in good health and CMV-seropositive. The chain recombines TRBV10-1 with TRBJ2-2; 7 bases align to TRBD1. The CDR3 nucleotides read TGCGCCAGCAGTGAGTCGTACAGGGGAACCGGGGAGCTGTTTTTT. It codes for CASSESYRGTGELFF.